A selection of T cell receptor beta chains follows, all from one sample in a study of blood T cell repertoires in COVID-19. Sequencing used immunoSEQ multiplex PCR; TCRdb keeps in-frame clones, though not all of them. In the table there are roughly 200,000 clones, around 80% of which are singletons. The material sequenced was peripheral blood. These receptor sequences come from a middle-aged man who had recovered from COVID-19. The CDR3 runs from the conserved cysteine through the conserved F or W. The D gene is left open where the match is weak. Part of the rows lack a size; the others show once, few, many or a class for expanded clones.

clone size,D gene,J gene,V gene,CDR3 DNA,CDR3 protein
NA,TRBD1,TRBJ2-3,TRBV9,TGTGCCAGCAGCTTACACTTACAGGGGAATCCGCAGTATTTT,CASSLHLQGNPQYF
NA,TRBD2,TRBJ2-7,TRBV5-1,TGCGCCAGCAGCTTAGGGGCAGGGTGGACTAGCGAGCAGTACTTC,CASSLGAGWTSEQYF
NA,NA,TRBJ2-1,TRBV4-1,TGCGCCAGCAGCCAAGATCTTTTACAACATGAGCAGTTCTTC,CASSQDLLQHEQFF
NA,NA,TRBJ2-1,TRBV19,TGTGCCAGTAGTATACCGGGACTCCACTACAATGAGCAGTTCTTC,CASSIPGLHYNEQFF
NA,TRBD2,TRBJ2-1,TRBV11-2,TGTGCCAGCAGCTCCGGTGGTAGCGGGGTTCTCGTTACCTACAATGAGCAGTTCTTC,CASSSGGSGVLVTYNEQFF
NA,TRBD1,TRBJ1-6,TRBV6-6,TGTGCCAGCCGCACAGGGGGTAATTCACCCCTCCACTTT,CASRTGGNSPLHF
NA,NA,TRBJ2-7,TRBV27,TGTGCCAGCAGTTTCGGAGGCGGTCTCGAGCAGTACTTC,CASSFGGGLEQYF
once,NA,TRBJ1-2,TRBV6-4,TGTGCCAGCAGTCCCCAGGGCATAGCTAACTATGGCTACACCTTC,CASSPQGIANYGYTF
NA,NA,TRBJ2-6,TRBV6-5,TGTGCCAGCAGCCTCTCTGGGGCCAACGTCCTGACTTTC,CASSLSGANVLTF
NA,TRBD1,TRBJ1-1,TRBV5-1,TGCGCCAGCAGACTCATAAGGACAGGGGGCGCGTCTACTGAAGCTTTCTTT,CASRLIRTGGASTEAFF
NA,NA,TRBJ2-3,TRBV7-9,TGTGCCAGCAGCCAAACACAGCAGGCAGATACGCAGTATTTT,CASSQTQQADTQYF
few,NA,TRBJ2-3,TRBV6-5,TGTGCCAGCAGCTCTCCCACAGATACGCAGTATTTT,CASSSPTDTQYF
few,NA,TRBJ1-6,TRBV5-4,TGTGCCAGCAGCCAGGGGACCGCGGCTAATTCACCCCTCCACTTT,CASSQGTAANSPLHF
NA,TRBD2,TRBJ2-3,TRBV5-1,TGCGCCAGCGGAAGATTAGCGGGAGGGCTGACAGATACGCAGTATTTT,CASGRLAGGLTDTQYF
NA,NA,TRBJ2-1,TRBV6-5,TGTGCCAGCGGGAGATACGAGGGCCAGAATGAGCAGTTCTTC,CASGRYEGQNEQFF
few,NA,TRBJ2-3,TRBV7-9,TGTGCCAGCAGCTTGGGGGCGGGCCCTACGCAGTATTTT,CASSLGAGPTQYF
NA,TRBD1,TRBJ1-5,TRBV27,TGTGCCAGCAGTCCGGACAGGGGCAATCAGCCCCAGCATTTT,CASSPDRGNQPQHF
NA,TRBD1,TRBJ2-7,TRBV10-3,TGTGCCGTCGGGTTCTACGGGACAGGGGGCGAGCAGTACTTC,CAVGFYGTGGEQYF
once,TRBD2,TRBJ2-2,TRBV10-3,TGTGCCATCACTAGCGGGGGGAACACCGGGGAGCTGTTTTTT,CAITSGGNTGELFF
NA,NA,TRBJ1-5,TRBV19,TGTGCCAGTAGTACAGGGTTTAGCAATCAGCCCCAGCATTTT,CASSTGFSNQPQHF
NA,NA,TRBJ2-6,TRBV10-3,TGTGCCATCAGTGAGTCGATATTTCGCCGGTCAGGGGATGGGGCCAACGTCCTGACTTTC,CAISESIFRRSGDGANVLTF
once,TRBD2,TRBJ2-5,TRBV27,TGTGCCAGCAGTGGACTAGCGGGAACCAGGGAGACCCAGTACTTC,CASSGLAGTRETQYF
NA,NA,TRBJ1-2,TRBV30,TGTGCCTGGGAAGGTACGGGGGAAGGCTACACCTTC,CAWEGTGEGYTF
NA,TRBD1,TRBJ1-1,TRBV6-4,TGTGCCAGCAGTGACTCTTTTAAGGGACAGGGGAACACTGAAGCTTTCTTT,CASSDSFKGQGNTEAFF
few,NA,TRBJ1-1,TRBV9,TGTGCCAGCAGCCTCAGGACAGTCGACACTGAAGCTTTCTTT,CASSLRTVDTEAFF
NA,NA,TRBJ1-3,TRBV10-3,TGTGCCATCAGTGCCATGAAGGGGACTGGAAACACCATATATTTT,CAISAMKGTGNTIYF
NA,NA,TRBJ2-1,TRBV30,TGTGCCTGGAGTGGTCTCAATGAGCAGTTCTTC,CAWSGLNEQFF
NA,TRBD1,TRBJ2-3,TRBV19,TGTGCCAGTAGTATTGGGACAGGGAAAGATACGCAGTATTTT,CASSIGTGKDTQYF
NA,TRBD1,TRBJ2-7,TRBV2,TGTGCCAGCAGGTCACAGGGGAACTCCTACGAGCAGTACTTC,CASRSQGNSYEQYF
few,TRBD2,TRBJ2-2,TRBV18,TGTGCCAGCTCAAAGACTAGCGGGAGAAGTGGCACCGGGGAGCTGTTTTTT,CASSKTSGRSGTGELFF
NA,NA,TRBJ2-1,TRBV6-2/TRBV6-3,TGTGCCAGCAGCCGGACGCGGGGCATCAATGAGCAGTTCTTC,CASSRTRGINEQFF
NA,NA,TRBJ2-1,TRBV2,TGTGCCAGCAGGGTTCGGGAGTTGAACAATGAGCAGTTCTTC,CASRVRELNNEQFF
NA,NA,TRBJ1-3,TRBV19,TGTGCCAGTAGTCCACAGGTCGCCTCTGGAAACACCATATATTTT,CASSPQVASGNTIYF
many,TRBD1,TRBJ2-2,TRBV5-6,TGTGCCAGCAGCCTACAGGGGAGCAGCACCGGGGAGCTGTTTTTT,CASSLQGSSTGELFF
once,NA,TRBJ1-5,TRBV6-1,TGTGCCAGCAGTGAAAAAGCGCCCCAGGGCTACTATCAGCCCCAGCATTTT,CASSEKAPQGYYQPQHF
once,NA,TRBJ2-1,TRBV5-1,TGCGCCAGCAGCTTTGAGGGAGATTACAATGAGCAGTTCTTC,CASSFEGDYNEQFF
NA,TRBD2,TRBJ2-7,TRBV4-3,TGCGCCAGCAGCCAAGAGTATCGCGGGAGAGGAGGCGAGCAGTACTTC,CASSQEYRGRGGEQYF
NA,NA,TRBJ1-1,TRBV25-1,TGTGCCAGCAGTGAATTATCTTCAGGGTACACTGAAGCTTTCTTT,CASSELSSGYTEAFF
NA,NA,TRBJ2-1,TRBV10-2,TGCGCCAGCGGAGGAGCGAACAGAGGCAATGAGCAGTTCTTC,CASGGANRGNEQFF
NA,NA,TRBJ1-2,TRBV6-2/TRBV6-3,TGTGCCAGCAGTTACACCAACAGTCCCTCTGGGGAGGGCTACACCTTC,CASSYTNSPSGEGYTF
NA,TRBD1,TRBJ1-6,TRBV11-2,TGTGCCAGCAGCCCCAGGACAGGGGCTAATTCACCCCTCCACTTT,CASSPRTGANSPLHF
NA,TRBD2,TRBJ2-1,TRBV11-2,TGTGCCAGCAGCTTAGTGGGGACTTCGGCGGGGGTATTACACAATGAGCAGTTCTTC,CASSLVGTSAGVLHNEQFF
NA,NA,TRBJ2-6,TRBV4-1,TGCGCCAGCAGCCGGACGTGGGAGACCAGCTCTGGGGCCAACGTCCTGACTTTC,CASSRTWETSSGANVLTF
NA,TRBD1,TRBJ1-6,TRBV19,TGTGCCACCCGCTCCGGGACAGTAAATTCACCCCTCCACTTT,CATRSGTVNSPLHF
NA,NA,TRBJ2-7,TRBV6-2/TRBV6-3,TGTGCCAGCAGTACCCAAGACAGGAAGTCGACCTACGAGCAGTACTTC,CASSTQDRKSTYEQYF
NA,NA,TRBJ2-7,TRBV30,TGTGCCTGGAGTCCGAGAGAGGGGGTTTTATTCCACGAGCAGTACTTC,CAWSPREGVLFHEQYF
NA,TRBD1,TRBJ2-2,TRBV27,TGTGCCAGCAGTTATTATTCGCCGGGTTGGGGGACAGAGTACACCGGGGAGCTGTTTTTT,CASSYYSPGWGTEYTGELFF
NA,NA,TRBJ1-2,TRBV30,TGTGCCTGGAGTGTGAGGACAGTGGGCTACACCTTC,CAWSVRTVGYTF
NA,NA,TRBJ2-2,TRBV9,TGTGCCAGCAGCCCCAGGCCCGCCGAGGAGCTGTTTTTT,CASSPRPAEELFF